The clone carrying this T cell receptor (beta chain) was picked up a small number of times. No antigen is known for it. These data belong to a study of cytomegalovirus exposure and HLA in healthy donors. Overall study findings and caveats: Analyzed later, association rates of TCRs varied across HLA loci, with DRB1 most and HLA-C fewest.

From germline, CDR1 is GTSNPN and CDR2 SVGIG (reference sequence). V shed 4 bases and J shed 6 bases, with 8 bases lying between them. The CDR3 covers 11 residues. Primers for the PCR totalled 60 Vbeta and 13 Jbeta. As originally analysed: Later reanalysis found 60 million to 90 million unique TCR beta chains, around 11 million of them shared. Only in-frame clones appear in the TCRdb table, and some are missing; sequencing was by immunoSEQ multiplex PCR. The V and J calls and clone size were taken over from that table, and D and trimming were inferred from the DNA. Among more than 25,000 clones, roughly 68% were seen once, and the ten largest hold 3.5% to 4.5%.

V is TRBV30 and J is TRBJ2-3, with D unresolved. The sequence came from a woman aged 45-60 years in good health and CMV-seronegative. Sequencing used PBMCs. CDR3 residues: CAWKYFDTQYF. The CDR3 bases are TGTGCCTGGAAATACTTTGATACGCAGTATTTT.